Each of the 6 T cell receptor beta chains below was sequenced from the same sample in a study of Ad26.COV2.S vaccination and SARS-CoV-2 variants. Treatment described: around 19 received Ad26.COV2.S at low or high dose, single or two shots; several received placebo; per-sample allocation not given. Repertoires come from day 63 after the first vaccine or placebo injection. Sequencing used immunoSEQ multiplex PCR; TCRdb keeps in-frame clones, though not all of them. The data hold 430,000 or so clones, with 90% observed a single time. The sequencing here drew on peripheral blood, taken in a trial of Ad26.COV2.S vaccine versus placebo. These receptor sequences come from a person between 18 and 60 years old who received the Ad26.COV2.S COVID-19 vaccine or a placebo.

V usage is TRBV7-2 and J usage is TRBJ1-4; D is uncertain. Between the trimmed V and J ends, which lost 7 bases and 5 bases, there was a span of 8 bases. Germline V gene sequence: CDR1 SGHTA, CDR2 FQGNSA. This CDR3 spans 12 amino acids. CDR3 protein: CASTLRNEKLFF. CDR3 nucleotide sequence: TGTGCCAGCACCTTGAGAAATGAAAAACTGTTTTTT.

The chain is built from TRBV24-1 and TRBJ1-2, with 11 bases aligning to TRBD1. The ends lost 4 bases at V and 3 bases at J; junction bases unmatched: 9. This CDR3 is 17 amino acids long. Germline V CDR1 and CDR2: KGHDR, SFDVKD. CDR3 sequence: CATSDPAGDRGDYGYTF. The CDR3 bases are TGTGCCACCAGTGACCCAGCGGGGGACAGGGGGGACTATGGCTACACCTTC.

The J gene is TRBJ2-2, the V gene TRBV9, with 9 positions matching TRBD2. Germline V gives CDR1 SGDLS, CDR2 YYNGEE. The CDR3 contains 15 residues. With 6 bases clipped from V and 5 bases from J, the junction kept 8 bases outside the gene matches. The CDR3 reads CASTIAGGGTGELFF. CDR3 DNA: TGTGCCAGCACGATTGCGGGAGGGGGGACCGGGGAGCTGTTTTTT. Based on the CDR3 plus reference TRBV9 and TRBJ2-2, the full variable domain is DSGVTQTPKHLITATGQRVTLRCSPRSGDLSVYWYQQSLDQGLQFLIQYYNGEERAKGNILERFSAQQFPDLHSELNLSSLELGDSALYFCASTIAGGGTGELFFGEGSRLTVL.

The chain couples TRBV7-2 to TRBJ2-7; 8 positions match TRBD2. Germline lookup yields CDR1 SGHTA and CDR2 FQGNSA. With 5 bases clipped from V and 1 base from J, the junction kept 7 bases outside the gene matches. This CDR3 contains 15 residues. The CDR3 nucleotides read TGTGCCAGCAGCCCCTGGACTAGCTTATCCTACGAGCAGTACTTC. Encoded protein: CASSPWTSLSYEQYF.

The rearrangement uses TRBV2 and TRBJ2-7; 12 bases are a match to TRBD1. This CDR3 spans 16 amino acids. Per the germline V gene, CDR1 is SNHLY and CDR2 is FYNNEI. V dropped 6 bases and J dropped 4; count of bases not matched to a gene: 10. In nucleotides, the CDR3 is TGTGCCAGCAGAGATTCACCGGGACAGGGGGCATACGAGCAGTACTTC. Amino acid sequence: CASRDSPGQGAYEQYF.

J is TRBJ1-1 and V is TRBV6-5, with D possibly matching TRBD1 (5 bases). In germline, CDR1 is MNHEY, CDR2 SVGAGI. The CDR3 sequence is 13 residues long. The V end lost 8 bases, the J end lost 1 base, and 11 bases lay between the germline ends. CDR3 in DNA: TGTGCCAGCGGAATAACAGGGAACACTGAAGCTTTCTTT. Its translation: CASGITGNTEAFF.